A single sample gave rise to the 18 T cell receptor beta chains below, sequenced in a study of T-cell reconstitution after alpha-beta-depleted transplantation in children. For TCRbeta, the library was prepared with unique molecular identifiers. TCRdb called the PCR reads again in MiXCR, with one record for every CDR3 protein. Here the sample spans hundreds of thousands of distinct CDR3 sequences, about 15% being singletons. The source was PBMCs from the stem cell graft donor, collected from the stem cell graft. These receptor sequences come from a human donor who donated a stem cell graft to a child with acute myeloid leukemia.

The rearrangement links TRBV4-1 to TRBJ1-1, with a weak D call TRBD1 (5 bases). CDR3 length: 18 amino acids. Trimming took off 4 bases at V and 5 bases at J, with 26 bases between the two ends. Looked up from germline, CDR1 is MGHRA and CDR2 is YSYEKL. DNA of the CDR3: TGCGCCAGCAGCCTGAGAACTGAACGGGTCGGGGCTCGGACTGAAGCTTTCTTT. This translates into CASSLRTERVGARTEAFF.

This clonotype was counted at least ten times. This sequence joins TRBV13 and TRBJ2-5; 12 nucleotides align to TRBD2. CDR3 length: 15 residues. The J segment lost 3 bases and the V segment lost 5 bases, leaving 4 bases of the junction unmatched. The germline gives CDR1 PRHDT, CDR2 FYEKMQ (reference sequence). The DNA of the CDR3 is TGTGCCAGCAGCGCTCGACTAGCGGGGGAAGAGACCCAGTACTTC. Amino acids: CASSARLAGEETQYF.

This clonotype was counted ten times or more. The V call is TRBV5-6, the J call TRBJ2-1; 9 nucleotides line up with TRBD1. The length of the CDR3 is 16 residues. Trimming took 5 bases from V and 7 from J; bases not matched to a gene: 13. Germline assignment: CDR1 SGHDT and CDR2 YYEEEE. The CDR3 reads CASSLGGTGIWNEQFF. CDR3 DNA sequence: TGTGCCAGCAGTCTAGGAGGGACAGGGATATGGAATGAGCAGTTCTTC.

At least ten counts were recorded for this clonotype. The chain carries TRBV5-5 and TRBJ2-5; D possibly corresponds to TRBD1 (6 bases). In germline, CDR1 is SGHKS, CDR2 YYEKEE (reference sequence). V shed 2 bases and J shed 2 bases, with 10 bases lying between them. The CDR3 extends over 14 amino acids. DNA for the CDR3: TGTGCCAGCAGCTTAAGCAGGGGTCAAGAGACCCAGTACTTC. The encoded protein is CASSLSRGQETQYF.

This chain joins TRBV5-1 and TRBJ2-2, with unresolved D. The germline CDR1 and CDR2 sequences are SGHRS and YFSETQ. V was trimmed by 4 bases and J by 1 base, leaving 8 bases between them. This CDR3 has 14 amino acids. The CDR3: CASSPRQNTGELFF. The CDR3 DNA reads as TGCGCCAGCAGCCCGAGACAGAACACCGGGGAGCTGTTTTTT.

J is TRBJ2-2 and V is TRBV5-4; weak D call: TRBD2 (5 bases). Germline assignment: CDR1 SGHNT and CDR2 YYREEE (reference sequence). The CDR3 totals 18 residues. Trimming cost V 3 bases and J 1 base, with 19 bases left between them. The CDR3 reads CASSSEVREPKNTGELFF. The CDR3 DNA sequence: TGTGCCAGCAGCTCGGAGGTGCGAGAGCCAAAGAACACCGGGGAGCTGTTTTTT.

In its sample, this clonotype was seen a few times. The chain is built from TRBV12-3 or TRBV12-4 and TRBJ1-5; possible D gene TRBD1, 5 bases. Deletions cut 6 bases from V and 6 bases from J, with 15 bases between. The CDR3 runs 14 residues. This CDR3 is CASRLGGIGQPQHF. The CDR3 region has the DNA TGTGCCAGCAGACTGGGGGGGATTGGTCAGCCCCAGCATTTT.

The chain carries TRBV6-1 and TRBJ2-7; a weak D match, TRBD1 (5 bases). In germline, CDR1 is MNHNS, CDR2 SASEGT. Deletions cut 7 bases from V and 6 bases from J, with 13 bases between. The CDR3 sequence is 12 residues long. For the CDR3, the DNA is TGTGCCAGCAATCAGGGATCAGGCGAGCAGTACGTC. Translating gives CASNQGSGEQYV.

This clonotype was found a few times. The chain uses TRBV7-2 and TRBJ2-7; 8 nucleotides match TRBD2. The CDR3 spans 16 residues. The ends lost 2 bases at V and 0 bases at J; junction bases unmatched: 6. Germline V gene lookup returns CDR1 SGHTA and CDR2 FQGNSA. CDR3 sequence reads: CASSLNSGVPSYEQYF. CDR3 bases: TGTGCCAGCAGCTTAAATAGCGGGGTTCCCTCCTACGAGCAGTACTTC.

The chain joins TRBV20-1 to TRBJ2-5; D is possibly TRBD2 (6 bases). The CDR3 has 15 residues. Germline V gene sequence: CDR1 DFQATT, CDR2 SNEGSKA (reference sequence). V lost 3 bases to trimming and J lost 4 bases, with 18 bases between them. In nucleotides, the CDR3 is TGCAGTGCTAGGCGGGCTAGCGAGGCCAGAGAGACCCAGTACTTC. This encodes CSARRASEARETQYF.

This clonotype was observed at least ten times. The chain uses TRBV7-9 and TRBJ2-1; 13 nucleotides line up with TRBD2. Germline V gene sequence: CDR1 SEHNR, CDR2 FQNEAQ (reference sequence). CDR3 length: 16 amino acids. After removal of 5 bases from V and 8 bases from J, the junction contained 9 bases not matched to a gene. CDR3 nucleotides: TGTGCCAGCAGCCCCCGGCGACTAGCGGGGGGAGATGAGCAGTTCTTC. This gives the protein CASSPRRLAGGDEQFF.

The chain carries TRBV5-5 and TRBJ2-4, with 7 bases identical to TRBD1. V gave up 0 bases and J gave up 5 bases; unmatched junction bases: 5. The germline gives CDR1 SGHKS, CDR2 YYEKEE (reference sequence). The CDR3 is 15 residues long. Here the CDR3 reads CASSLAWGQQNIQYF. CDR3 nucleotides: TGTGCCAGCAGCTTGGCTTGGGGACAGCAAAACATTCAGTACTTC.

This clonotype was recorded only once. A single base separates this from a much larger clone, so it may be a read error. The chain recombines TRBV9 with TRBJ2-2; unclear D gene. There are 18 residues in the CDR3. Germline CDR1 SGDLS, CDR2 YYNGEE. Trimming pared 1 base from V and 1 base from J, leaving 17 bases between. The CDR3 nucleotides are TGTGCCAGCAGCGTACCCGACACGGGCGACGGGAACACCGGGGAGCTGTTTTTT. Its translation: CASSVPDTGDGNTGELFF. Together with reference TRBV9 and TRBJ2-2, the CDR3 gives the full variable domain: DSGVTQTPKHLITATGQRVTLRCSPRSGDLSVYWYQQSLDQGLQFLIQYYNGEERAKGNILERFSAQQFPDLHSELNLSSLELGDSALYFCASSVPDTGDGNTGELFFGEGSRLTVL.

This clonotype was picked up many times. V is TRBV12-3 or TRBV12-4 and J is TRBJ1-1; D unresolved. The CDR3 length is 14 residues. Deletions cut 6 bases from V and 2 bases from J, with 13 bases between. DNA of the CDR3: TGTGCCAGCAGCAGTGGGGTAACTAACACTGAAGCTTTCTTT. Translating it yields CASSSGVTNTEAFF.

This clonotype appeared a few times. The rearrangement links TRBV20-1 to TRBJ2-2; TRBD2 agrees at 12 bases. The CDR3 extends over 18 amino acids. CDR1 and CDR2 from the germline V gene are DFQATT and SNEGSKA (reference sequence). After removal of 0 bases from V and 0 bases from J, the junction contained 5 bases not matched to a gene. The DNA of the CDR3 is TGCAGTGCTAGAGATCGGGCTAGCGGGGGGGCGAACACCGGGGAGCTGTTTTTT. Translating it yields CSARDRASGGANTGELFF.

The CDR3 nucleotides are TGTGCCAGCAGCTTGGAAAGGGAGGGGGCATACTGGGCCAACGTCCTGACTTTC. Translating gives CASSLEREGAYWANVLTF. The rearrangement links TRBV5-6 to TRBJ2-6, with D perhaps matching TRBD1 or TRBD2 (7 bases each). Germline V lookup: CDR1 SGHDT, CDR2 YYEEEE. Deletions cut 0 bases from V and 5 bases from J, with 18 bases between. The CDR3 contains 18 residues. The variable domain in full, with the rest retrieved from reference TRBV5-6 and TRBJ2-6, is DAGVTQSPTHLIKTRGQQVTLRCSPKSGHDTVSWYQQALGQGPQFIFQYYEEEERQRGNFPDRFSGHQFPNYSSELNVNALLLGDSALYLCASSLEREGAYWANVLTFGAGSRLTVL.

This clonotype was observed a few times. The chain employs TRBV28 and TRBJ2-7; 8 nucleotides match TRBD1. This CDR3 has 15 amino acids. The germline CDR1 and CDR2 sequences are MDHEN and SYDVKM. J lost 4 bases, V lost 6 bases, and 11 bases had no gene match. CDR3 sequence reads: CASSRLGTGGYEQYV. CDR3 in DNA: TGTGCCAGCAGCCGGCTTGGGACAGGCGGTTACGAGCAGTACGTC.

The chain is built from TRBV27 and TRBJ1-5, with 9 nucleotides matching TRBD1. Germline loops: CDR1 MNHEY, CDR2 SMNVEV (reference sequence). The J segment lost 4 bases and the V segment lost 1 base, leaving 5 bases of the junction unmatched. The CDR3 runs 16 residues. The CDR3 reads CASSLYGTGKNQPQHF. For the CDR3, the DNA is TGTGCCAGCAGTTTATACGGGACAGGGAAGAATCAGCCCCAGCATTTT.